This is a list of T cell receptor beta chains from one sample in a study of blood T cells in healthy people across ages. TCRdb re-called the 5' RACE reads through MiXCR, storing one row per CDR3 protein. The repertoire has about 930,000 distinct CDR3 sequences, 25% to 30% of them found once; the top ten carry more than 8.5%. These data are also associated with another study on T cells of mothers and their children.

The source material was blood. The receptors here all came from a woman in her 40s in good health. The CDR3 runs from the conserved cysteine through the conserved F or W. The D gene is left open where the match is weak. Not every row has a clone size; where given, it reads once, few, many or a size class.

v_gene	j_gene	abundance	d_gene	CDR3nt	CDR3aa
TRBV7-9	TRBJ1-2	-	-	TGTGCCAGCAGCTTTGGAGGGACCTATGGCTACACCTTC	CASSFGGTYGYTF
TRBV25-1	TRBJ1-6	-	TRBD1	TGTGCCAGCAGTGAAGGACAGGGTGCATATGCCCTCCACTTT	CASSEGQGAYALHF
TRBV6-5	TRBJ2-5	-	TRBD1	TGTGCCAGCAGGACAGGGTCCCGAGAGACCCAGTACTTC	CASRTGSRETQYF
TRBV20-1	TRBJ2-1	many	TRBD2	TGCAGTGCGACCGGGACTAGTCAATTGAATGAGCAGTTCTTC	CSATGTSQLNEQFF
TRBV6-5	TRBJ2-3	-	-	TGTGCCAGCAGTGACCAGGGTGCCCTCACAGATACGCAGTATTTT	CASSDQGALTDTQYF
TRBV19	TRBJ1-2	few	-	TGTGCCAGTGTAACAGGCAACTATGGCTACACCTTC	CASVTGNYGYTF
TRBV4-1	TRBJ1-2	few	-	TGCGCCAGCAGCCAAGAGGCTGGGGCTGGCTACACCTTC	CASSQEAGAGYTF
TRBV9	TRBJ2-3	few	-	TGTGCCAGCAGCGTAGATACGGAGGGAAGGACAGATACGCAGTATTTT	CASSVDTEGRTDTQYF
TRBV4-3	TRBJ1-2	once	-	TGCGCCAGCAGCCAACTAATCGACGGTCCTGGCACCTTC	CASSQLIDGPGTF
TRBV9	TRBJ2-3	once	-	TGTGCCAGCAGGTCGGCGGCAGATACGCAGTATTTT	CASRSAADTQYF
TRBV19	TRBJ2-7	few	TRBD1	TGTGCCAGTAGTACGGGACAGTCCACCGAGCAGTACTTC	CASSTGQSTEQYF
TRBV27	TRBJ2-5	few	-	TGTGCCAGCAGTGCCAGACCCGACAGACAAGAGACCCAGTACTTC	CASSARPDRQETQYF
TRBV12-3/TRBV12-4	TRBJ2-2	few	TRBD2	TGTGCCAGCCGGGGGGGCCGCTCCGGGGAGCTGTTTTTT	CASRGGRSGELFF
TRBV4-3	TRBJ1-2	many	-	TGCGCCAGCAGCCAGGCCTTCCAGGGGCGGGAAGGCTACACCTTC	CASSQAFQGREGYTF
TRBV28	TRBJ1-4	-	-	TGTGCCAGCAGTTCAGGGGTAAATAGTGAAAAACTGTTTTTT	CASSSGVNSEKLFF
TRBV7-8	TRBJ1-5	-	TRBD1	TGTGCCAGCAGCTTGGAAGGGGGCGTCAACCAGCCCCAGCATTTT	CASSLEGGVNQPQHF